Listed below are T cell receptor beta chains from one sample, sequenced in a study of beta chain features in type 1 diabetes. Sequencing was performed with immunoSEQ multiplex PCR; in TCRdb, only in-frame clones are kept and a portion is missing. Of around 710,000 clones in the sample, about an eighth were seen once. The sample was naive CD4+ T cells from blood. Every receptor here comes from a man younger than 40 with type 1 diabetes. The CDR3 runs from the conserved cysteine through the conserved F or W. D genes are given only for firm matches. Size is stated for part of the rows, as once, few or many counts, or as a class when the clone is expanded.

D gene	J gene	V gene	clone size	CDR3 protein	CDR3 DNA
-	TRBJ2-7	TRBV5-6	-	CASSLITRGAEQYF	TGTGCCAGCAGCTTGATAACTCGCGGTGCCGAGCAGTACTTC
-	TRBJ1-1	TRBV7-9	few	CASSLSDSHAFF	TGTGCCAGCAGCTTATCGGACAGCCACGCTTTCTTT
TRBD1	TRBJ1-2	TRBV27	-	CASSLSATGDSASGYTF	TGTGCCAGCAGTTTATCGGCAACAGGGGATTCGGCTTCTGGCTACACCTTC
TRBD1	TRBJ2-7	TRBV5-1	-	CASSLTRDSSYEQYF	TGCGCCAGCAGCTTAACCCGGGACAGCTCCTACGAGCAGTACTTC
TRBD1	TRBJ1-2	TRBV20-1	few	CSVKGAYGYTF	TGCAGTGTTAAGGGGGCGTATGGCTACACCTTC
TRBD2	TRBJ2-7	TRBV7-9	few	CASSSTFTSGVTYEQYF	TGTGCCAGCAGCTCAACTTTTACTAGCGGCGTCACCTACGAGCAGTACTTC
-	TRBJ1-2	TRBV18	few	CASSQGTENGYTF	TGTGCCAGCTCTCAGGGGACTGAGAATGGCTACACCTTC
-	TRBJ1-5	TRBV19	-	CASRAVGAGNQPQHF	TGTGCCAGTAGAGCCGTCGGCGCGGGCAATCAGCCCCAGCATTTT
-	TRBJ1-1	TRBV29-1	few	CSARSGAGDTEAFF	TGCAGCGCCCGCTCAGGCGCGGGAGACACTGAAGCTTTCTTT
TRBD1	TRBJ1-6	TRBV5-8	-	CASTPWTGGYNSPLHF	TGTGCCAGCACCCCCTGGACAGGGGGGTATAATTCACCCCTCCACTTT
-	TRBJ1-2	TRBV7-2	-	CASSQYRAGYTF	TGTGCCAGCAGCCAATACAGGGCTGGCTACACCTTC
TRBD1	TRBJ2-7	TRBV7-2	few	CASSPWTGDYYEQYF	TGTGCCAGCAGCCCTTGGACAGGAGACTACTACGAGCAGTACTTC
TRBD1	TRBJ1-2	TRBV4-2	few	CASSQDPGTGRNYGYTF	TGTGCCAGCAGCCAAGATCCCGGGACAGGGAGGAACTATGGCTACACCTTC
TRBD1	TRBJ2-7	TRBV27	-	CASSLTGTGGTYEQYF	TGTGCCAGCAGTTTGACCGGGACAGGGGGCACCTACGAGCAGTACTTC
TRBD2	TRBJ2-5	TRBV30	-	CAWGLAGETQYF	TGTGCCTGGGGCCTAGCGGGAGAGACCCAGTACTTC
-	TRBJ2-5	TRBV6-5	-	CASSYGRLVETQYF	TGTGCCAGCAGTTACGGGAGACTCGTAGAGACCCAGTACTTC
-	TRBJ2-3	TRBV7-3	-	CASSPGPSTDTQYF	TGTGCCAGCAGCCCGGGCCCTAGCACAGATACGCAGTATTTT
TRBD2	TRBJ2-2	TRBV9	few	CASSVGLAGPNTGELFF	TGTGCCAGCAGCGTAGGCCTAGCGGGGCCGAACACCGGGGAGCTGTTTTTT
-	TRBJ1-5	TRBV6-5	-	CASSRGGNQPQHF	TGTGCCAGCAGTCGGGGAGGCAATCAGCCCCAGCATTTT
-	TRBJ1-3	TRBV6-5	-	CASSLGQPFSGNTIYF	TGTGCCAGCAGTTTAGGACAGCCGTTCTCTGGAAACACCATATATTTT
TRBD1	TRBJ1-6	TRBV5-4	-	CASSAGQGNSPLHF	TGTGCCAGCAGCGCAGGACAGGGGAATTCACCCCTCCACTTT
-	TRBJ2-6	TRBV7-2	few	CASSGQGGVKSSGANVLTF	TGTGCCAGCAGCGGACAGGGAGGGGTTAAAAGCTCTGGGGCCAACGTCCTGACTTTC
TRBD1	TRBJ1-2	TRBV25-1	-	CASRAGTGGAGIYGYTF	TGTGCCAGCAGAGCCGGGACAGGGGGCGCGGGGATCTATGGCTACACCTTC
-	TRBJ1-5	TRBV7-2	few	CASSLSRGPQHF	TGTGCCAGCAGCTTATCTAGAGGGCCCCAGCATTTT
TRBD1	TRBJ1-2	TRBV4-2	few	CASSQEGQSLDGYTF	TGTGCCAGCAGCCAGGAGGGACAGAGTCTTGATGGCTACACCTTC